This TCR beta chain was observed in a study of shared clonotypes between healthy human individuals. CDR1 is SEHNR, CDR2 FQNEAQ, per germline (reference sequence). Trimming left V 5 bases short and J 3 bases short, with 8 bases between. The CDR3 covers 12 residues. Naive CD8 populations comprised CD45RO-negative cells positively selected for CCR7, excluding terminally differentiated effector memory CD45RA+ cells. Clones were sequenced by immunoSEQ multiplex PCR, and TCRdb holds only the in-frame ones, with some missing. The data hold roughly 810,000 clones, with 90% to 98% observed a single time. The sequenced sample was naive CD8+ T cells sorted from blood. The TCR was taken from a man aged 25-40 years in good health. The V call is TRBV7-9, the J call TRBJ2-7, with D unclear. The CDR3 nucleotides are TGTGCCAGCAGCAAGAGGTTCTACGAGCAGTACTTC. Protein: CASSKRFYEQYF.